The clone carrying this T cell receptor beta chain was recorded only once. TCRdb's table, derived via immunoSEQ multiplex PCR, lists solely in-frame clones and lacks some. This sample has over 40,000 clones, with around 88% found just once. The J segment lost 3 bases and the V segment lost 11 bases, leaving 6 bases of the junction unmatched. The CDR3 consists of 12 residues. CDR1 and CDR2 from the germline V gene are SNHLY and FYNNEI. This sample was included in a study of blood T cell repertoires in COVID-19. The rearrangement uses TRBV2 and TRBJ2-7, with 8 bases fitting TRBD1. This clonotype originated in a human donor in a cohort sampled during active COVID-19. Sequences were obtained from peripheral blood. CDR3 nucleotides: TGTGCCGGCAAGGACAGGGACTACGAGCAGTACTTC. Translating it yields CAGKDRDYEQYF.